Given below is one T cell receptor (beta chain) in context. Original processing methods: Reference gene primer amplification gave estimated nucleated cell counts. Profiling relied on immunoSEQ multiplex PCR, and the TCRdb table lists in-frame clones only, not all of them. V and J calls and clone size are those listed in that table; D and trimming were worked out from the DNA. The table records approximately 150,000 clones, approximately 88% of them present only once. This sample is part of a study of blood T cell repertoires in COVID-19. From germline, CDR1 is SGHDT and CDR2 YYEEEE. The CDR3 loop spans 15 amino acids. V lost 4 bases to trimming and J lost 7 bases; unmatched junction nucleotides: 12.

This sequence originates from a woman aged 45 to 65 with acute or convalescent COVID-19. Sequencing was carried out using peripheral blood. The chain combines TRBV5-6 with TRBJ2-7; 9 nucleotides match TRBD1. DNA for the CDR3: TGTGCCAGCAGCACCTCCGGGACAGGGATGGTTGAGCAGTACTTC. It encodes CASSTSGTGMVEQYF. The variable domain in full, with the rest retrieved from reference TRBV5-6 and TRBJ2-7, is DAGVTQSPTHLIKTRGQQVTLRCSPKSGHDTVSWYQQALGQGPQFIFQYYEEEERQRGNFPDRFSGHQFPNYSSELNVNALLLGDSALYLCASSTSGTGMVEQYFGPGTRLTVT.